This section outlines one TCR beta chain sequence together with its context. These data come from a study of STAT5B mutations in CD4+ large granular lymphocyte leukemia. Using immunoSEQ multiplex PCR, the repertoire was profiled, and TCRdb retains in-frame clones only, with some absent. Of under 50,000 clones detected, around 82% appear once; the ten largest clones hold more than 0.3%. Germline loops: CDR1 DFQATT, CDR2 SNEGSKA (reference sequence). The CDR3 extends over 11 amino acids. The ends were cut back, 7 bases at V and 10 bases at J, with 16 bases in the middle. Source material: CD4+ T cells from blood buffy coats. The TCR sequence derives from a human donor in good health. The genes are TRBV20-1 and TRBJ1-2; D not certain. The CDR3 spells CSVPYTENYTF. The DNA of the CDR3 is TGCAGTGTTCCGTACACCGAAAACTACACCTTC.